This entry lists 15 T cell receptor beta chains sequenced from one sample in a study of T-cell reconstitution after alpha-beta-depleted transplantation in children. Unique molecular identifiers were used to barcode this TCRbeta library. Each CDR3 protein gets one entry after TCRdb re-called the PCR reads with MiXCR. The profile shows roughly 200,000 distinct CDR3 sequences, 7% to 9% of them singletons. Sequenced here: PBMCs, mostly from graft donor cells, sampled 360 days after TCRalphabeta/CD19-depleted stem cell transplant. These TCRs come from a male patient aged 2-9 years who had a stem cell transplant for acute myeloid leukemia, so the T cells may come from the graft donor.

This chain links TRBV2 with TRBJ2-5; 11 positions agree with TRBD2. The germline gives CDR1 SNHLY, CDR2 FYNNEI. The junction had 5 bases not matched to a gene; V was cut back by 5 bases and J by 3 bases. There are 15 residues in the CDR3. The CDR3 is CASSRVTSGKETQYF. The CDR3 DNA follows: TGTGCCAGCAGTCGAGTGACTAGCGGGAAAGAGACCCAGTACTTC.

This rearrangement joins TRBV7-8 to TRBJ2-3, with D maybe TRBD2 (6 bases). V was pared by 5 bases and J by 1 base, with 16 bases between. The V gene's germline CDR1 is SGHVS and CDR2 FQNEAQ. The CDR3 runs to 16 residues. CDR3 amino acids: CASSLNGLRGTDTQYF. The CDR3 DNA reads as TGTGCCAGCAGCCTAAACGGACTAAGGGGCACAGATACGCAGTATTTT.

The sample holds a few counts of this clonotype. The gene calls are TRBV5-1 and TRBJ2-1; TRBD2 matches at 12 bases. The CDR3 length is 17 residues. Trimming removed 0 bases from V and 4 bases from J; junction bases left unmatched: 5. In germline, CDR1 is SGHRS, CDR2 YFSETQ. CDR3 in DNA: TGCGCCAGCAGCTTGGGACTAGCGGGAGCTCCGTACAATGAGCAGTTCTTC. It is translated as CASSLGLAGAPYNEQFF.

At least ten counts were recorded for this clonotype. The genes are TRBV4-1 and TRBJ2-3; a weak D match, TRBD2 (5 bases). There are 15 residues in the CDR3. Looked up from germline, CDR1 is MGHRA and CDR2 is YSYEKL. Trimming took off 5 bases at V and 0 bases at J, with 12 bases between the two ends. The CDR3 is CASSALRGSTDTQYF. CDR3 DNA sequence: TGCGCCAGCAGCGCGTTACGGGGTAGCACAGATACGCAGTATTTT.

As DNA, the CDR3 is TGTGCCAGCAGTTACCCTGGGACCAACCAAGAGACCCAGTACTTC. Its protein is CASSYPGTNQETQYF. The V call is TRBV6-2 or TRBV6-3, the J call TRBJ2-5; either TRBD1 or TRBD2 may fit D (5 bases each). CDR1 and CDR2 (germline): MNHEY, SVGEGT. The CDR3 length is 15 residues. V lost 2 bases and J lost 0, with 10 bases in between.

The rearrangement joins TRBV29-1 to TRBJ1-1; no definite D call. The CDR3 is made up of 14 amino acids. CDR1 and CDR2 from the germline V gene are SQVTM and ANQGSEA. V lost 4 bases and J lost 0, with 12 bases in between. The CDR3: CSVGGGVLNTEAFF. Here the CDR3 DNA reads TGCAGCGTTGGAGGTGGGGTCTTGAACACTGAAGCTTTCTTT.

The V and J genes are TRBV12-3 or TRBV12-4 and TRBJ2-2, with D unclear. The CDR3 consists of 13 residues. Trimming left V 3 bases short and J 8 bases short, with 10 bases between. The CDR3 reads CASSLGARGELFF. In nucleotides, the CDR3 is TGTGCCAGCAGTTTGGGTGCTCGGGGGGAGCTGTTTTTT.

This clonotype showed up many times. This chain joins TRBV7-2 and TRBJ2-7; TRBD2 aligns across 8 bases. The CDR3 is made up of 16 amino acids. CDR1 is SGHTA and CDR2 is FQGNSA in the germline V gene. V shed 0 bases and J 3 bases; nucleotides not matched to a gene: 7. The CDR3: CASSLASGSLLYEQYF. CDR3 nucleotide sequence: TGTGCCAGCAGCTTAGCGAGCGGGAGTCTTCTCTACGAGCAGTACTTC.

This clonotype was seen at least ten times. The chain links TRBV6-5 to TRBJ2-2; D is uncertain. The V end lost 6 bases, the J end lost 4 bases, and 15 bases lay between the germline ends. The V gene's germline CDR1 is MNHEY and CDR2 SVGAGI. The CDR3 has 15 residues. The CDR3 here is CASSNGWAGTGELFF. In DNA, the CDR3 is TGTGCCAGCAGCAACGGGTGGGCCGGCACCGGGGAGCTGTTTTTT.

This clonotype was seen many times. The V and J genes are TRBV29-1 and TRBJ2-7; tentatively, D is TRBD2 (6 bases). The V gene's germline CDR1 is SQVTM and CDR2 ANQGSEA. Trimming left V 4 bases short and J 2 bases short, with 15 bases between. This CDR3 is 14 amino acids long. CDR3 in DNA: TGCAGCGTTGGCGGGGCAGTTGTAACCTACGAGCAGTACTTC. Residues: CSVGGAVVTYEQYF.

In this sample, this clonotype turned up many times. V gene TRBV5-1 combines with J gene TRBJ2-5; no definite D call. This CDR3 region has 16 residues. Germline CDR1 is SGHRS and CDR2 is YFSETQ. Between the trimmed V and J ends, which lost 0 bases and 4 bases, there was a span of 16 bases. In DNA form, the CDR3 reads TGCGCCAGCAGCTTGGAGGCCGGTATTCTGGTAGAGACCCAGTACTTC. It yields the protein CASSLEAGILVETQYF.

The table lists this clonotype with a few counts. V is TRBV27 and J is TRBJ2-6; 9 positions match TRBD2. V lost 2 bases and J lost 2; bases outside the gene matches: 4. This CDR3 is 17 amino acids long. CDR1 and CDR2 from the germline V gene are MNHEY and SMNVEV (reference sequence). Here the CDR3 reads CASSLRASGTGANVLTF. CDR3 nucleotide sequence: TGTGCCAGCAGTTTACGCGCTAGCGGGACTGGGGCCAACGTCCTGACTTTC.

The chain has TRBV12-3 or TRBV12-4 and TRBJ1-2, with 8 positions matching TRBD1. V trimming: 4 bases; J trimming: 4 bases; junction bases outside the gene matches: 5. This CDR3 region has 14 residues. DNA of the CDR3: TGTGCCAGCAGTTGGGGGGACAGGAGCTATGGCTACACCTTC. The encoded protein is CASSWGDRSYGYTF.

This clonotype has a count of ten or more. The chain joins TRBV5-1 to TRBJ2-1, with TRBD2 matching over 14 bases. CDR3 length equals 17 residues. Trimming cost V 5 bases and J 5 bases; bases outside gene matches: 9. Germline V lookup: CDR1 SGHRS, CDR2 YFSETQ. The CDR3 bases are TGCGCCAGCAGAGTAAGACTAGCGGGAGGGGCCGACAATGAGCAGTTCTTC. It specifies CASRVRLAGGADNEQFF.

Many counts were recorded for this clonotype. The V and J genes are TRBV29-1 and TRBJ2-1; D not resolved. The germline V gene has CDR1 SQVTM and CDR2 ANQGSEA. V was cut by 3 bases and J by 9 bases, with 9 bases left in between. This CDR3 is 11 amino acids long. CDR3 sequence reads: CSVDPETEQFF. The CDR3 DNA reads as TGCAGCGTTGATCCCGAAACTGAGCAGTTCTTC.